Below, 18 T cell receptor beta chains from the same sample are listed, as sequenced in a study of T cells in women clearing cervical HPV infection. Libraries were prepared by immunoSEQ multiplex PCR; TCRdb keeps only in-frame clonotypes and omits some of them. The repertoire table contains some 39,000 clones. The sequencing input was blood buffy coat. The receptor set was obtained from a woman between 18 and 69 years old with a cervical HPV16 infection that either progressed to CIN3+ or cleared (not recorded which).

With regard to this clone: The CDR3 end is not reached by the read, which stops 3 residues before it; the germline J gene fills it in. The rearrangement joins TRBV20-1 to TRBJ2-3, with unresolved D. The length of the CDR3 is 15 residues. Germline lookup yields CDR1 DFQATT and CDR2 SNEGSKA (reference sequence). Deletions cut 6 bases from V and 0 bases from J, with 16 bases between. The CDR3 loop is CSAKFLRFSTDTQYF. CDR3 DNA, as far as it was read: TGCAGTGCGAAGTTTTTAAGGTTTAGCACAGATACG.

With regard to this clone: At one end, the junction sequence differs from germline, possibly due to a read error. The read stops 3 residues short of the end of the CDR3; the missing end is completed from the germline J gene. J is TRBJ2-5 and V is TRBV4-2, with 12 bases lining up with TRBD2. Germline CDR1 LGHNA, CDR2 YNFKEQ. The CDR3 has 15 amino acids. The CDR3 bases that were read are TGCGCCAGCAGCCAATCTAGCGGGAGGGGAGAGACC. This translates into CASSQSSGRGET. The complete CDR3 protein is CASSQSSGRGETQYF.

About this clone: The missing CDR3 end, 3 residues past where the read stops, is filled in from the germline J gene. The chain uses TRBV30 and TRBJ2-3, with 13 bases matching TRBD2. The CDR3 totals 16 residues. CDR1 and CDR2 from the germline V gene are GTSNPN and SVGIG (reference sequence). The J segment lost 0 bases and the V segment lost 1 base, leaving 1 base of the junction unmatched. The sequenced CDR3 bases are TGTGCCTGGAGTGAGGGACTAGCGGGGAGCACAGATACG. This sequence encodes CAWSEGLAGSTDT. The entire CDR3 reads CAWSEGLAGSTDTQYF.

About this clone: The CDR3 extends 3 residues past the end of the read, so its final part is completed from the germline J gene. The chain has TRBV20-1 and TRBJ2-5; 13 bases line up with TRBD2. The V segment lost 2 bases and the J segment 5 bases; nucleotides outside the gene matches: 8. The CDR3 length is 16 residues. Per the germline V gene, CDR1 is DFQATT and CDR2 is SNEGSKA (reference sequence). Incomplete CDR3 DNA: TGCAGTGCTAGAATTGGACTAGCGGGAGAGTTGGAGACC. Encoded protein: CSARIGLAGELET. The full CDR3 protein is CSARIGLAGELETQYF.

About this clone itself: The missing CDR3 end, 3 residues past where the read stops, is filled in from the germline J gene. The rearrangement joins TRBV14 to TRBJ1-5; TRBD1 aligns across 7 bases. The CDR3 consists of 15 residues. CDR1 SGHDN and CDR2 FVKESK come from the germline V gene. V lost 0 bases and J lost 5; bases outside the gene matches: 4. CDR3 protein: CASSQDNQGDQPQHF. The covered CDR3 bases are TGTGCCAGCAGCCAAGATAACCAGGGGGATCAGCCC. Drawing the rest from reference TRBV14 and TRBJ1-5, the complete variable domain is EAGVTQFPSHSVIEKGQTVTLRCDPISGHDNLYWYRRVMGKEIKFLLHFVKESKQDESGMPNNRFLAERTGGTYSTLKVQPAELEDSGVYFCASSQDNQGDQPQHFGDGTRLSIL.

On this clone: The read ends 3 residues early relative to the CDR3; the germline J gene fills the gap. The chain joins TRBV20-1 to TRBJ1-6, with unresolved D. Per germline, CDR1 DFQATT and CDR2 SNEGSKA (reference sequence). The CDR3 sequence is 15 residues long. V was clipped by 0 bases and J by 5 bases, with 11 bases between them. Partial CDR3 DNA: TGCAGTGCTAGAGAAAGGGCTGGAAATAATTCACCC. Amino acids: CSARERAGNNSP. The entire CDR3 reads CSARERAGNNSPLHF.

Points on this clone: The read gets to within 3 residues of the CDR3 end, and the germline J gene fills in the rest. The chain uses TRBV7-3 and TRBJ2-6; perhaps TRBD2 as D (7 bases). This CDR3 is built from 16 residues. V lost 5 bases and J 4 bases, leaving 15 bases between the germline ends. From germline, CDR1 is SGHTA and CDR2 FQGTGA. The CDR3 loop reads CASSPRGGAGANVLTF. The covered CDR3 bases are TGTGCCAGCAGCCCAAGGGGGGGGGCCGGGGCCAACGTC.

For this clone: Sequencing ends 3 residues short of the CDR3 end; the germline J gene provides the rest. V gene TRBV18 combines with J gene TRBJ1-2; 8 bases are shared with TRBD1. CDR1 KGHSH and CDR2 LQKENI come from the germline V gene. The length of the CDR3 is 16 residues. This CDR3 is CASSPEVGTGTYDYTF. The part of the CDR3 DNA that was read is TGTGCCAGCTCACCAGAGGTTGGGACAGGCACCTACGAC. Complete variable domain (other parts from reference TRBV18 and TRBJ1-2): NAGVMQNPRHLVRRRGQEARLRCSPMKGHSHVYWYRQLPEEGLKFMVYLQKENIIDESGMPKERFSAEFPKEGPSILRIQQVVRGDSAAYFCASSPEVGTGTYDYTFGSGTRLTVV.

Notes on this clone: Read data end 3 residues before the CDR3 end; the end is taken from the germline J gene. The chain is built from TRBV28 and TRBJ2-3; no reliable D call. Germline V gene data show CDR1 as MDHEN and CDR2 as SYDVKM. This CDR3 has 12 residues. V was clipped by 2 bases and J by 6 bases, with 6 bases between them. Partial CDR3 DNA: TGTGCCAGCAGTTTACTTCGGGATACG. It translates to CASSLLRDT. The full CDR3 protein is CASSLLRDTQYF.

CDR3 protein: CASSLAEYQGQGSYEQYF. The sequenced part of the CDR3 DNA is TGCGCCAGCAGCTTGGCCGAGTATCAAGGACAGGGGTCCTACGAG. The genes are TRBV5-1 and TRBJ2-7, with TRBD1 matching 9 bases. The read ends 3 residues early relative to the CDR3; the germline J gene fills the gap. The germline V gene encodes CDR1 SGHRS and CDR2 YFSETQ. The CDR3 runs 18 residues. V shed 0 bases, J shed 1 base, and the junction held 11 bases outside the gene matches.

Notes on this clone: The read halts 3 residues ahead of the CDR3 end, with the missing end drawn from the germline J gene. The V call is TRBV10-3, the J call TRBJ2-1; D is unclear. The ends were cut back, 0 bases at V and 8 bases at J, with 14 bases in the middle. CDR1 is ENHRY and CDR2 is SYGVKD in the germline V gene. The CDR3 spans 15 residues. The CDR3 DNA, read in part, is TGTGCCATCAGTGAGTCCTTAGCCGGTCGGGATGAG. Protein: CAISESLAGRDE. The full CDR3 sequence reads CAISESLAGRDEQFF.

The sequenced CDR3 bases are TGTGCCAGCAGTGCGGCAGGGGGAGATGAAAAA. Translating it yields CASSAAGGDEK. The full CDR3 sequence reads CASSAAGGDEKLFF. The chain carries TRBV2 and TRBJ1-4, with TRBD1 identical over 7 bases. The read comes to an end 3 residues before the CDR3 does, leaving the germline J gene to fill in the end. Germline lookup yields CDR1 SNHLY and CDR2 FYNNEI. Trimming removed 4 bases from V and 6 bases from J; junction bases left unmatched: 5. The CDR3 extends over 14 amino acids.

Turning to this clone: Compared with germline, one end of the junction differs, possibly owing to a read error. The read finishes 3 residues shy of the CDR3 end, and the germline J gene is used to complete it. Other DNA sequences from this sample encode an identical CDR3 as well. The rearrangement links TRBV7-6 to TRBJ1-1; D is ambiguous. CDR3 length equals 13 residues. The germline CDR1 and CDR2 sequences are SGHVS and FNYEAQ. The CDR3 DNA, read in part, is TGTGCCAGCAGCGCCAGAGTGAACACCGAA. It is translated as CASSARVNTE. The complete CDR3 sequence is CASSARVNTEAFF.

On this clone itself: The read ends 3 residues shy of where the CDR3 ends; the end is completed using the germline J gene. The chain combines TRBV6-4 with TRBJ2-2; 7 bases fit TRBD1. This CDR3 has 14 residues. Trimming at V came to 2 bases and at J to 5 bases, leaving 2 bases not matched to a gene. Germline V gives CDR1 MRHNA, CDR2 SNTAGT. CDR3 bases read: TGTGCCAGCAGTGACGACAGGGAAACCGGGGAG. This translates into CASSDDRETGE. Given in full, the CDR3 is CASSDDRETGELFF.

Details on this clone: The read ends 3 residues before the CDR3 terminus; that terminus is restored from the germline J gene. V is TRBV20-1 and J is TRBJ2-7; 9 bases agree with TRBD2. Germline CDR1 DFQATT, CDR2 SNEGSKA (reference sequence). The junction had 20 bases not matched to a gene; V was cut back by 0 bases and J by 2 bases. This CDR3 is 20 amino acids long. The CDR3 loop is CSARDLRWERKREVPYEQYF. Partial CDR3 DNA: TGCAGTGCTAGAGATCTTCGATGGGAACGGAAGCGGGAGGTCCCCTACGAG.

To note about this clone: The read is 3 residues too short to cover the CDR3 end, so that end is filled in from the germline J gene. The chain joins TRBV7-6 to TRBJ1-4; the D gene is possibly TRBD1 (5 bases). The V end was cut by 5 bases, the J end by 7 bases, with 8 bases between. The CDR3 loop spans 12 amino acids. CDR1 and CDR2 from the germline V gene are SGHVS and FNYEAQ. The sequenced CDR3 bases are TGTGCCAGCAGCGCAGGGCGTGAAAAA. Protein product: CASSAGREK. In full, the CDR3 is CASSAGREKLFF.

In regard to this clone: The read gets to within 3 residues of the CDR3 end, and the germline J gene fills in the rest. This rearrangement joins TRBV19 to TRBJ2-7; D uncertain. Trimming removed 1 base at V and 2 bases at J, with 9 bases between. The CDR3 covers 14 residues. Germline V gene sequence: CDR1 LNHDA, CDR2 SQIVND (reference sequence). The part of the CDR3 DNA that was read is TGTGCCAGTAGTATAGTTGGGCAAGCCTACGAG. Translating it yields CASSIVGQAYE. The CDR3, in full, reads CASSIVGQAYEQYF.

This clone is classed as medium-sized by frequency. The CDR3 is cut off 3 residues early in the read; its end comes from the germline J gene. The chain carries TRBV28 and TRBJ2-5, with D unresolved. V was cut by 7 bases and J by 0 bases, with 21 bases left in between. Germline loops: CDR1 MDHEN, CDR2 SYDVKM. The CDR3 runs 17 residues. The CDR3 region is CASKTMLDPRNQETQYF. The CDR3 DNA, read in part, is TGTGCCAGCAAAACTATGTTAGACCCAAGAAACCAAGAGACC.